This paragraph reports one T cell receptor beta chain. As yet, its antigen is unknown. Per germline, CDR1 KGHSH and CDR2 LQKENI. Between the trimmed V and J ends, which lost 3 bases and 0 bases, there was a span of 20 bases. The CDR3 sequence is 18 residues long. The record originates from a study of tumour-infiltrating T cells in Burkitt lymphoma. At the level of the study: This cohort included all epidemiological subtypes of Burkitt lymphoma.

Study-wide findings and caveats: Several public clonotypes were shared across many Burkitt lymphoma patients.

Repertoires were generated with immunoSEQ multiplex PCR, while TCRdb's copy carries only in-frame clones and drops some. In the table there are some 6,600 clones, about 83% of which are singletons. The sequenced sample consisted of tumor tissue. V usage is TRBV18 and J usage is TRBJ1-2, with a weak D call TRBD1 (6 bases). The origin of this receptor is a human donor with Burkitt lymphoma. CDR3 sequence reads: CASSPITGGQGANYGYTF. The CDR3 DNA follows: TGTGCCAGCTCACCCATCACGGGGGGCCAAGGTGCTAACTATGGCTACACCTTC.